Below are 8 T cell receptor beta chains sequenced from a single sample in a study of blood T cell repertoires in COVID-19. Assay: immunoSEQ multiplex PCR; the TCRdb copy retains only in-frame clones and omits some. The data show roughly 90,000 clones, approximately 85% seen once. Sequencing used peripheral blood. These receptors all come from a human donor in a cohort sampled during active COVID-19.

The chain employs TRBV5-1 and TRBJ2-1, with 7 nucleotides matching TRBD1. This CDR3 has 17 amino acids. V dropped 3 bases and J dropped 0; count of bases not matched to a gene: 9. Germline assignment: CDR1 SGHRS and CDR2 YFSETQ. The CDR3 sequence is CASSSGQPHGSYNEQFF. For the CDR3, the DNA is TGCGCCAGCAGCTCGGGACAGCCCCATGGCTCCTACAATGAGCAGTTCTTC.

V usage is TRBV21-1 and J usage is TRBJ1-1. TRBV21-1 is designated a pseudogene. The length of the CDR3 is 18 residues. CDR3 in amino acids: CASSKVIGGRGHSTEAFF. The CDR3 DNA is TGTGCCAGCAGCAAAGTTATCGGGGGTCGAGGACATTCCACTGAAGCTTTCTTT.

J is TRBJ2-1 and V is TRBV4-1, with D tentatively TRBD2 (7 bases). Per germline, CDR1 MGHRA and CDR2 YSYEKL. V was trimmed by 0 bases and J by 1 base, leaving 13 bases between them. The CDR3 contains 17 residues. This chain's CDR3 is CASSQEGGGASYNEQFF. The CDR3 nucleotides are TGCGCCAGCAGCCAAGAAGGTGGGGGGGCTTCCTACAATGAGCAGTTCTTC.

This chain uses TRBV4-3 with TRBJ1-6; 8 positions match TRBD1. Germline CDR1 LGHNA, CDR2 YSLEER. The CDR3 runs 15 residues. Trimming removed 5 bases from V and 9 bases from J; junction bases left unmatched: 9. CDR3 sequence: CASSFQGALGSPLHF. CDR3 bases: TGCGCCAGCAGCTTCCAGGGGGCGCTGGGTTCACCCCTCCACTTT.

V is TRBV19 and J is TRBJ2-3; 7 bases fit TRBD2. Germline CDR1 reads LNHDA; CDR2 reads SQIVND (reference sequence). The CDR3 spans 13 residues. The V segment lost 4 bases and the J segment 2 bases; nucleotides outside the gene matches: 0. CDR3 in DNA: TGTGCCAGTAGTAGGGACTACACAGATACGCAGTATTTT. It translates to CASSRDYTDTQYF.

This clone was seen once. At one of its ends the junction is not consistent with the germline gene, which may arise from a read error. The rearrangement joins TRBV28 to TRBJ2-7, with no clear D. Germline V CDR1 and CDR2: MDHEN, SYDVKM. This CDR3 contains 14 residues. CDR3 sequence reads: CASSLYLVSHEQYF. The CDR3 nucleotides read TGTGCCAGCAGTTTATACCTAGTCTCCCACGAGCAGTACTTC. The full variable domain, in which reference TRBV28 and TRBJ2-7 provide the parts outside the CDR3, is DVKVTQSSRYLVKRTGEKVFLECVQDMDHENMFWYRQDPGLGLRLIYFSYDVKMKEKGDIPEGYSVSREKKERFSLILESASTNQTSMYLCASSLYLVSHEQYFGPGTRLTVT.

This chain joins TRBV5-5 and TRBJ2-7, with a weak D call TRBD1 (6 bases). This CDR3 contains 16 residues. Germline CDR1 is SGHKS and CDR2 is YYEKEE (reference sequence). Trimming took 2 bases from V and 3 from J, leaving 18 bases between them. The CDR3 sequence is CASSFNPPQGFYEQYF. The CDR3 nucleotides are TGTGCCAGCAGCTTCAACCCCCCACAGGGATTCTACGAGCAGTACTTC.

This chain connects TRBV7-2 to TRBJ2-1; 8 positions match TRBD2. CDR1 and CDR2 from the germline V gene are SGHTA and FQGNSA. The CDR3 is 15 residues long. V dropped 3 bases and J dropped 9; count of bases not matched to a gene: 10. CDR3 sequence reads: CASSLSGSLSGEQFF. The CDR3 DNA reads TGTGCCAGCAGCTTGAGCGGGAGTTTGAGCGGTGAGCAGTTCTTC. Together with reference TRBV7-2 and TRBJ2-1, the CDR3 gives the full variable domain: GAGVSQSPSNKVTEKGKDVELRCDPISGHTALYWYRQSLGQGLEFLIYFQGNSAPDKSGLPSDRFSAERTGGSVSTLTIQRTQQEDSAVYLCASSLSGSLSGEQFFGPGTRLTVL.